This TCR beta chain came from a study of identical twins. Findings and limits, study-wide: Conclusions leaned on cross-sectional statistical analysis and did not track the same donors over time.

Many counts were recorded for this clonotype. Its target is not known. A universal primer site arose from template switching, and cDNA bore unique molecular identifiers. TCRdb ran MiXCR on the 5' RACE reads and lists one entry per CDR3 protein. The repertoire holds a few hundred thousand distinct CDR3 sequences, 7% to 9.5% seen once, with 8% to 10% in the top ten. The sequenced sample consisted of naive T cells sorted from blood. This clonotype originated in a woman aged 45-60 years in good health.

DNA of the CDR3: TGTGCCATCAGTGATCTAGGGGCCAACCATCATGGGCAGTTCTTC. This translates into CAISDLGANHHGQFF. This sequence joins TRBV10-3 and TRBJ2-1, with TRBD1 as a possible D gene (5 bases). The CDR3 extends over 15 amino acids. CDR1 ENHRY and CDR2 SYGVKD come from the germline V gene. Trimming cost V 3 bases and J 12 bases, with 21 bases left between them.